A single sample gave rise to the 23 T cell receptor beta chains below, sequenced in a study of OX40 agonist ivuxolimab in advanced cancers. Generated by immunoSEQ multiplex PCR, the TCRdb table keeps only in-frame clones and is missing some. Of tens of thousands of clones listed, approximately 83% are singletons. Material: CD4+ or CD8+ T cells sorted from blood, obtained in a trial of the OX40 agonist ivuxolimab. Receptors originate from an adult with an advanced solid tumor such as melanoma, head and neck, liver or kidney cancer.

There are a few counts of this clone. This chain joins TRBV30 and TRBJ2-2; D ambiguous. CDR1 and CDR2 (germline): GTSNPN, SVGIG (reference sequence). This CDR3 is 12 amino acids long. V lost 2 bases and J lost 7, with 8 bases in between. The CDR3 sequence is CAWSQVGGELFF. The CDR3 nucleotides are TGTGCCTGGAGTCAAGTTGGCGGGGAGCTGTTTTTT.

This chain uses TRBV19 with TRBJ2-5, with D perhaps TRBD2 (5 bases). The V and J ends lost 5 bases and 3 bases respectively, with 13 bases between them. The CDR3 loop spans 14 amino acids. CDR1 is LNHDA, CDR2 SQIVND, per germline (reference sequence). In nucleotides, the CDR3 is TGTGCCAGTAGTCCCCGCCTAGCAGAAGAGACCCAGTACTTC. Translation gives CASSPRLAEETQYF.

This chain connects TRBV5-1 to TRBJ2-7, with 8 nucleotides matching TRBD2. The length of the CDR3 is 15 residues. The trim removed 0 bases at V and 0 bases at J, leaving 2 bases unmatched. Germline CDR1 and CDR2: SGHRS and YFSETQ. The CDR3 region has the DNA TGCGCCAGCAGCTTGGAAAGCGGGAGCTCCTACGAGCAGTACTTC. Amino acids: CASSLESGSSYEQYF.

This clone was found once. This chain links TRBV5-1 with TRBJ2-3; the D gene is possibly TRBD2 (6 bases). This CDR3 spans 18 amino acids. Trimming pared 0 bases from V and 1 base from J, leaving 18 bases between. Germline V CDR1 and CDR2: SGHRS, YFSETQ. The CDR3 region is CASSLAASWTTRTDTQYF. The CDR3 DNA follows: TGCGCCAGCAGCTTGGCCGCCTCATGGACTACCCGCACAGATACGCAGTATTTT.

The CDR3 bases are TGTGCCAGCAGCGGGGGGTATAGCAATCAGCCCCAGCATTTT. As protein: CASSGGYSNQPQHF. V is TRBV9 and J is TRBJ1-5, with D possibly being TRBD1 (5 bases). This CDR3 contains 14 residues. Germline V lookup: CDR1 SGDLS, CDR2 YYNGEE. V lost 3 bases and J 0 bases, leaving 7 bases between the germline ends.

The chain is built from TRBV19 and TRBJ2-5; TRBD2 agrees at 7 bases. TRBJ2-7 matches the DNA end more closely, so the J call is doubtful. Germline V gene lookup returns CDR1 LNHDA and CDR2 SQIVND (reference sequence). CDR3 length: 15 amino acids. For the CDR3, the DNA is TGTGCCAGTAGTATAGTCGGGGGGAAGTCCTACGAGCAGTACTTC. Its translation: CASSIVGGKSYEQYF.

J is TRBJ2-7 and V is TRBV30, with TRBD2 identical over 9 bases. V shed 0 bases and J 7 bases; nucleotides not matched to a gene: 10. Germline CDR1 and CDR2: GTSNPN and SVGIG (reference sequence). The CDR3 length is 15 residues. DNA for the CDR3: TGTGCCTGGAGTGTAAGAGCTAGCGGGATCGAGGAGCAGTACTTC. Amino acid sequence: CAWSVRASGIEEQYF.

J is TRBJ1-1 and V is TRBV7-2, with D uncertain. The germline V and J ends were trimmed by 6 bases and 4 bases, with 21 bases remaining between them. This CDR3 region has 16 residues. Germline values: CDR1 SGHTA, CDR2 FQGNSA. CDR3 amino acids: CASSPFQRALGTEAFF. In DNA, the CDR3 is TGTGCCAGCAGTCCCTTCCAAAGGGCGCTTGGCACTGAAGCTTTCTTT. The full variable domain, with the rest looked up from reference TRBV7-2 and TRBJ1-1, is GAGVSQSPSNKVTEKGKDVELRCDPISGHTALYWYRQSLGQGLEFLIYFQGNSAPDKSGLPSDRFSAERTGGSVSTLTIQRTQQEDSAVYLCASSPFQRALGTEAFFGQGTRLTVV.

The V and J genes are TRBV9 and TRBJ2-7; no clear D. V was pared by 0 bases and J by 3 bases, with 7 bases between. Germline values: CDR1 SGDLS, CDR2 YYNGEE. The CDR3 runs to 13 residues. The CDR3 DNA follows: TGTGCCAGCAGCGTAGAAGTAGACTACGAGCAGTACTTC. Amino acids: CASSVEVDYEQYF.

The chain uses TRBV7-8 and TRBJ2-3, with 8 positions matching TRBD2. Losses at the gene ends were 1 base for V and 1 base for J; bases not matched to a gene: 19. In germline, CDR1 is SGHVS, CDR2 FQNEAQ. This CDR3 comprises 21 residues. CDR3 bases: TGTGCCAGCAGCTTAGTTGGCCCTGGGAGCCGGAGAGCGGGGGGCACAGATACGCAGTATTTT. Translating gives CASSLVGPGSRRAGGTDTQYF.

The gene calls are TRBV28 and TRBJ2-5, with 10 bases aligning to TRBD2. The J call is uncertain, as TRBJ2-7 better fits the DNA end. Germline CDR1 reads MDHEN; CDR2 reads SYDVKM. This CDR3 spans 15 amino acids. The CDR3 loop is CASSFLASGSYEQYF. In nucleotides, the CDR3 is TGTGCCAGCAGTTTTTTAGCTAGCGGGAGCTACGAGCAGTACTTC.

The rearrangement links TRBV4-2 to TRBJ1-4; D perhaps matches TRBD1 (5 bases). The length of the CDR3 is 16 residues. The germline gives CDR1 LGHNA, CDR2 YNFKEQ. Trimming left V 3 bases short and J 6 bases short, with 17 bases between. The CDR3 nucleotides read TGTGCCAGCAGCCAGCCCCTGGGGCGAGGGGATGAAAAACTGTTTTTT. Protein: CASSQPLGRGDEKLFF.

This sequence joins TRBV9 and TRBJ2-1; 7 bases align to TRBD2. The CDR3 loop spans 18 amino acids. Germline V gene sequence: CDR1 SGDLS, CDR2 YYNGEE. Germline trimming cut 3 bases from V and 8 bases from J; bases unmatched to any gene: 20. The CDR3 loop reads CASSAAGRGGSSGHEQFF. The CDR3 DNA follows: TGTGCCAGCAGCGCCGCGGGCCGCGGGGGTTCGTCAGGCCATGAGCAGTTCTTC.

This chain links TRBV2 with TRBJ1-2; tentative D call: TRBD1 (5 bases). Germline V gene sequence: CDR1 SNHLY, CDR2 FYNNEI. The CDR3 extends over 14 amino acids. V lost 4 bases and J lost 0, with 9 bases in between. The CDR3 DNA reads TGTGCCAGCAGTGGGCAGGGATCTAACTATGGCTACACCTTC. This encodes CASSGQGSNYGYTF.

This clone has just a few counts. This chain links TRBV6-1 with TRBJ1-3; TRBD1 is a possible D gene (5 bases). Between the trimmed V and J ends, which lost 7 bases and 0 bases, there was a span of 13 bases. The CDR3 consists of 15 residues. CDR1 and CDR2 (germline): MNHNS, SASEGT. This CDR3 is CASNPWGVSGNTIYF. CDR3 nucleotide sequence: TGTGCCAGCAATCCGTGGGGCGTCTCTGGAAACACCATATATTTT.

The rearrangement links TRBV9 to TRBJ2-7; either TRBD1 or TRBD2 may fit D (5 bases each). V lost 4 bases and J 1 base, leaving 9 bases between the germline ends. This CDR3 region has 13 residues. Germline values: CDR1 SGDLS, CDR2 YYNGEE. CDR3 DNA sequence: TGTGCCAGCAGCCAGGGACCATCCTACGAGCAGTACTTC. Its translation is CASSQGPSYEQYF.

V gene TRBV7-9 combines with J gene TRBJ2-3; the D is unclear. V was shortened by 1 base and J by 2 bases, with 7 bases between the two germline ends. Germline V gene data show CDR1 as SEHNR and CDR2 as FQNEAQ (reference sequence). This CDR3 spans 14 amino acids. The CDR3 nucleotides are TGTGCCAGCAGCTTAGACCGGGCCACAGATACGCAGTATTTT. This sequence encodes CASSLDRATDTQYF. The variable domain in full, completed from reference TRBV7-9 and TRBJ2-3, reads DTGVSQNPRHKITKRGQNVTFRCDPISEHNRLYWYRQTLGQGPEFLTYFQNEAQLEKSRLLSDRFSAERPKGSFSTLEIQRTEQGDSAMYLCASSLDRATDTQYFGPGTRLTVL.

The rearrangement uses TRBV18 and TRBJ2-7, with D possibly being TRBD1 (5 bases). With 5 bases removed from V and 4 bases from J, the gap between germline ends came to 9 bases. The length of the CDR3 is 12 residues. Germline loops: CDR1 KGHSH, CDR2 LQKENI. The CDR3 region has the DNA TGTGCCAGCTCAGTGGACATTTACGAGCAGTACTTC. This sequence encodes CASSVDIYEQYF.

CDR3 residues: CASSPSEVPNSPLHF. The CDR3 DNA reads TGTGCCAGCTCACCCTCCGAGGTCCCAAATTCACCCCTCCACTTT. This rearrangement joins TRBV18 to TRBJ1-6; unclear D gene. Germline assignment: CDR1 KGHSH and CDR2 LQKENI. V was trimmed by 3 bases and J by 7 bases, leaving 13 bases between them. The CDR3 contains 15 residues.

The rearrangement joins TRBV6-6 to TRBJ2-3, with TRBD2 matching over 11 bases. This CDR3 is 15 amino acids long. V was clipped by 5 bases and J by 5 bases; unmatched bases: 6. CDR1 and CDR2 (germline): MNHNY, SVGAGI (reference sequence). Here the CDR3 DNA reads TGTGCCAGCAGTCACAGACTAGCGGGAATAGATACGCAGTATTTT. Translated, it gives CASSHRLAGIDTQYF.

The chain joins TRBV5-6 to TRBJ2-2, with TRBD2 matching over 9 bases. The CDR3 is made up of 15 amino acids. V trimming: 3 bases; J trimming: 2 bases; junction bases outside the gene matches: 2. CDR1 and CDR2 from the germline V gene are SGHDT and YYEEEE. CDR3 sequence (DNA): TGTGCCAGCAGCTACCTAGCGGGAAACACCGGGGAGCTGTTTTTT. Its translation: CASSYLAGNTGELFF.

V is TRBV6-5 and J is TRBJ2-7; no clear D. This CDR3 comprises 15 residues. V was clipped by 5 bases and J by 0 bases, with 14 bases between them. Germline values: CDR1 MNHEY, CDR2 SVGAGI. The CDR3 nucleotides read TGTGCCAGCAGTCTGAGCTGGAGACTCTCCTACGAGCAGTACTTC. Amino acids: CASSLSWRLSYEQYF.

This clone was seen once. The chain couples TRBV19 to TRBJ2-5; TRBD2 matches at 14 bases. This CDR3 has 19 amino acids. Germline V gene data show CDR1 as LNHDA and CDR2 as SQIVND (reference sequence). J lost 5 bases, V lost 5 bases, and 16 bases had no gene match. The CDR3 here is CASSAAFWTSGRMSETQYF. CDR3 DNA sequence: TGTGCCAGTAGTGCCGCCTTTTGGACTAGCGGGAGGATGAGTGAGACCCAGTACTTC. Together with reference TRBV19 and TRBJ2-5, the CDR3 gives the full variable domain: DGGITQSPKYLFRKEGQNVTLSCEQNLNHDAMYWYRQDPGQGLRLIYYSQIVNDFQKGDIAEGYSVSREKKESFPLTVTSAQKNPTAFYLCASSAAFWTSGRMSETQYFGPGTRLLVL.